This T cell receptor beta chain was profiled in a study of cytomegalovirus exposure and HLA in healthy donors. The PCR was carried out with 60 Vbeta primers and 13 Jbeta primers. Per the original data handling: Unique TCR beta chains numbered about 80 million in a later analysis, with roughly 10 million shared. Clones were sequenced by immunoSEQ multiplex PCR, and TCRdb holds only the in-frame ones, with some missing. The V and J calls and the clone size are those of that table, but D and trimming were determined from the DNA. The sample records 150,000 or so clones, around 72% being singletons. This clone showed up just a few times. Its antigen is as yet unknown. General study findings and limits: Prediction of most subjects' HLA-A and HLA-B alleles by TCR beta sequences was reportedly accurate.

The V end was cut by 4 bases, the J end by 11 bases, with 24 bases between. CDR1 is MNHEY and CDR2 is SMNVEV in the germline V gene (reference sequence). The CDR3 covers 16 residues. This receptor was taken from a woman aged 35 to 49 in good health and CMV-seropositive. The chain links TRBV27 to TRBJ1-5; maybe TRBD1 (5 bases). Specimen: PBMCs. The CDR3 DNA sequence: TGTGCCAGCAGTTCCCTCTCGGGTTTCAGTAGGGGTACCCAGCATTTT. Translating gives CASSSLSGFSRGTQHF.